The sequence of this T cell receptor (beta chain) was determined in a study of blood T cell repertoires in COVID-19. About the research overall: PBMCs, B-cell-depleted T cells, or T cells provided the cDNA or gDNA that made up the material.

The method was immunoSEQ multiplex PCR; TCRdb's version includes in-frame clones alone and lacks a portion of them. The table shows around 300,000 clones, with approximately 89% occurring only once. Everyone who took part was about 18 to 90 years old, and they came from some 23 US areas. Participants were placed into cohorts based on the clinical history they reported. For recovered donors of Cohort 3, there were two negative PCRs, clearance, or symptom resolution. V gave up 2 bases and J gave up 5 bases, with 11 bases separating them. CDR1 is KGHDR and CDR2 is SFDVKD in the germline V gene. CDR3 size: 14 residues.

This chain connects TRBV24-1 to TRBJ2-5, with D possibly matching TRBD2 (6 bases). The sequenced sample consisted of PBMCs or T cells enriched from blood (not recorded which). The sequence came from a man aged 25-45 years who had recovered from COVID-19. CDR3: CATSDSTGGETQYF. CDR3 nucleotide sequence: TGTGCCACCAGTGATTCTACAGGAGGGGAGACCCAGTACTTC.